This T cell receptor beta chain derives from a study of T cell responses to AZD1222 COVID-19 vaccine. This clone was seen only once. Its antigen is not identified. Profiled with immunoSEQ multiplex PCR; TCRdb holds only in-frame clones, not every one. This repertoire shows around 120,000 clones, roughly 86% found once; its top ten account for 4.4%. CDR3 length: 15 residues. From germline, CDR1 is KGHSH and CDR2 LQKENI. Between the trimmed V and J ends, which lost 1 base and 5 bases, there was a span of 12 bases. Study observations and caveats: Two doses of AZD1222 preceded a rise in Spike-specific TCR breadth and depth. Epitopes outside B.1.351 and B.1.1.7 mutated regions reportedly drew nearly half of spike TCRs.

The V call is TRBV18, the J call TRBJ1-5, with a weak D call TRBD1 (5 bases). This TCR derives from an adult in good health. The starting material was peripheral blood, obtained on day 0 of AZD1222 vaccination. CDR3 nucleotides: TGTGCCAGCTCACCACGGGCAGGGCCCGATCAGCCCCAGCATTTT. It specifies CASSPRAGPDQPQHF. Using reference TRBV18 and TRBJ1-5 for the parts outside the CDR3, the full variable domain is NAGVMQNPRHLVRRRGQEARLRCSPMKGHSHVYWYRQLPEEGLKFMVYLQKENIIDESGMPKERFSAEFPKEGPSILRIQQVVRGDSAAYFCASSPRAGPDQPQHFGDGTRLSIL.